Only one count was recorded for the clone carrying this T cell receptor (beta chain). Here immunoSEQ multiplex PCR was the method, and the copy in TCRdb shows in-frame clones only, minus some. The profile shows around 46,000 clones, roughly 75% of them singletons. The sample comes from a study of PD-1 blockade in classical Hodgkin lymphoma. All patients relapsed after autologous stem cell transplantation, and brentuximab vedotin exposure varied. Trimming shortened V by 0 bases and J by 2 bases, and 11 bases separated the two germline ends. CDR3 length equals 15 residues. Germline V CDR1 and CDR2: SGHTA, FQGNSA.

The chain links TRBV7-2 to TRBJ2-7; D gene ambiguous. Sequencing was performed on peripheral blood mononuclear cells (PBMCs), taken before the second cycle of nivolumab. The receptor comes from a human donor with classical Hodgkin lymphoma. The CDR3 spells CASSLAGSPTYEQYF. As DNA, the CDR3 is TGTGCCAGCAGCTTAGCCGGCTCCCCTACCTACGAGCAGTACTTC.